This T cell receptor (beta chain) comes out of a study of PD-1 blockade in classical Hodgkin lymphoma. There was relapse after autologous stem cell transplantation in every patient, and there was variation in brentuximab vedotin exposure. Assay: immunoSEQ multiplex PCR; the TCRdb copy retains only in-frame clones and omits some. The sample has approximately 160,000 clones; around 73% are singletons. There are 14 residues in the CDR3. The ends lost 7 bases at V and 3 bases at J; junction bases unmatched: 5. Per the germline V gene, CDR1 is MNHNY and CDR2 is SVGAGI (reference sequence). The sample in question was peripheral blood mononuclear cells (PBMCs), obtained before the second cycle of nivolumab. This sequence was found in a human donor with classical Hodgkin lymphoma. The rearrangement joins TRBV6-6 to TRBJ1-2; TRBD1 matches 10 bases. In DNA, the CDR3 is TGTGCCAGCAACCGGGACAGGGGTGACTATGGCTACACCTTC. Translated, it gives CASNRDRGDYGYTF.